This TCR beta chain is from a study of CD8 T cells in ankylosing spondylitis. The CDR3 has 16 residues. V lost 6 bases, J lost 2 bases, and 18 bases lay in between. The V gene's germline CDR1 is SGHNT and CDR2 YYREEE (reference sequence). Researchers built TCR beta libraries using quantitative 5'-RACE with molecular barcodes. TCRdb passed the 5' RACE reads through MiXCR, listing each CDR3 protein once. The sample comprises 250,000 to 350,000 distinct CDR3 sequences, 20% of which are singletons, and 3.5% rests with the top ten. Sequenced sample: blood, either unsorted or a sorted T cell fraction (not recorded which). The chain recombines TRBV5-4 with TRBJ2-1, with TRBD1 as a possible D gene (6 bases). This receptor was obtained from a female donor with ankylosing spondylitis or in good health (not recorded which). CDR3 residues: CASTPTVTGTYNEQFF. CDR3 DNA: TGTGCCAGCACCCCGACAGTCACAGGGACCTACAATGAGCAGTTCTTC.